The sequence of this T cell receptor (beta chain) was determined in a study of blood T cell repertoires in COVID-19. Study-wide background: The United States, Italy and Spain were the sources of the acute and convalescent COVID-19 samples. PBMCs, B-cell-depleted T cells, or T cells were the source of the cDNA or gDNA that made up the material.

In the original analysis: Nucleated cell counts were estimated from reference gene primer amplification. The protocol was immunoSEQ multiplex PCR, while the TCRdb copy is restricted to in-frame clones and leaves out a portion. V, J and clone size reflect that table, while D and trimming were determined from the DNA. Among approximately 300,000 clones listed, 80% to 90% were seen once. The specimen sequenced was peripheral blood. This TCR came from a man aged 45 to 65 with active or convalescent COVID-19.

The chain's CDR3 is CASSPNIGRHTEAFF. CDR3 DNA: TGTGCCAGCAGTCCTAATATCGGGAGGCACACTGAAGCTTTCTTT. This sequence joins TRBV28 and TRBJ1-1, with no clear D. CDR1 is MDHEN and CDR2 is SYDVKM in the germline V gene. The CDR3 is 15 amino acids. The ends were cut back, 5 bases at V and 3 bases at J, with 16 bases in the middle.